Listed below are T cell receptor beta chains from one sample, sequenced in a study of post-analysis software for immune sequencing data. TCRdb reanalysed the PCR reads using MiXCR and keeps one entry per CDR3 protein. Of around 770,000 distinct CDR3 sequences listed, 35% to 55% were seen once; the top ten hold roughly 4.4%. The sequenced sample consisted of blood. The receptors shown here come from a girl aged 10 to 17 with multiple sclerosis. CDR3s include the opening cysteine and the closing phenylalanine or tryptophan. A D gene is named only where the DNA matches it firmly.

CASSQDFGTASRSYEQYF | 18 | TRBV4-1 | NA
CASREEVIGDEQFF | 14 | TRBV2 | NA
CASSPTGTVGTDTQYF | 16 | TRBV7-9 | TRBD1
CASSLESTYGQYF | 13 | TRBV7-9 | NA
CAIRGAVTEAFF | 12 | TRBV10-3 | NA
CASSPFQGMDGYTF | 14 | TRBV12-3/TRBV12-4 | NA
CASSQTLAGGLDEQFF | 16 | TRBV3-1 | TRBD2
CASSYQGYQETQYF | 14 | TRBV28 | NA
CASNSLAPRETQYF | 14 | TRBV7-7 | TRBD2
CASSEGSGYGYTF | 13 | TRBV6-1 | NA
CASSFENNEQFF | 12 | TRBV6-2/TRBV6-3 | NA
CASSQTVGYTF | 11 | TRBV12-3/TRBV12-4 | NA
CASSQVSGTGRLGYTF | 16 | TRBV4-2 | TRBD1
CASSLEGSQPAEQYF | 15 | TRBV5-1 | NA
CSVEKVVGNIQYF | 13 | TRBV29-1 | NA
CASSAEPTPLRGEQYF | 16 | TRBV27 | NA
CSVGRTGKPYEQYF | 14 | TRBV29-1 | NA
CASSFGRYMNQPQHF | 15 | TRBV12-3/TRBV12-4 | NA
CSAETGQGTLGAFF | 14 | TRBV20-1 | TRBD1
CASSGTPSRYEQYF | 14 | TRBV12-3/TRBV12-4 | NA
CSARNRYSPDTQYF | 14 | TRBV20-1 | NA
CASSSIAIQSEQYF | 14 | TRBV5-1 | NA